This T cell receptor beta chain appears in the sequencing data of a study of shared clonotypes between healthy human individuals. With regard to this clone: No antigen is known for it. A read error likely explains this, since a far larger clone differs by one base. This specimen includes other DNA sequences encoding the same CDR3.

On ten immunoSEQ deep assay plates, unsorted PBMC DNA was sequenced. Clones were read by immunoSEQ multiplex PCR, and TCRdb kept only the in-frame ones, dropping some. The sample shows approximately 500,000 clones, about 85% of them seen only once. Some 90 million PBMCs went into genomic DNA for unsorted samples. Germline CDR1 reads LNHDA; CDR2 reads SQIVND (reference sequence). The length of the CDR3 is 14 residues. Study findings and constraints: Few donors limited the genetic and exposure-history diversity represented. Specimens sampled were limited to blood, with tissue repertoires likely differing.

The sample consisted of PBMCs. The V gene is TRBV19, the J gene TRBJ1-5, with 7 bases lining up with TRBD1. The TCR comes from a middle-aged woman in good health. Some clones in this sample may be carry-over from other donors' samples. CDR3 residues: CASHRGLLGQPQHF. CDR3 coding DNA: TGCGCCAGCCACAGGGGATTACTAGGTCAGCCCCAGCATTTT.